This entry lists 5 T cell receptor beta chains sequenced from one sample in a study of T cell changes during pregnancy in multiple sclerosis. Data came from immunoSEQ multiplex PCR; TCRdb stores just in-frame clones and leaves some out. Among 32,000 or so clones, approximately 90% were seen once, and the ten largest hold approximately 2.8%. The sample here was CD4+ T cells from peripheral blood mononuclear cells, taken in the third trimester of pregnancy. These receptors all stem from a female donor in good health, enrolled as a control in a pregnancy study.

V is TRBV28 and J is TRBJ2-2; 9 nucleotides agree with TRBD2. V shed 2 bases, J shed 5 bases, and the junction held 0 bases outside the gene matches. Germline CDR1 reads MDHEN; CDR2 reads SYDVKM. This CDR3 is built from 14 residues. The CDR3 nucleotides read TGTGCCAGCAGTTTAGCGGGAGGGACCGGGGAGCTGTTTTTT. It translates to CASSLAGGTGELFF.

The chain has TRBV9 and TRBJ2-7; weak D call: TRBD2 (5 bases). V lost 3 bases and J lost 6, with 10 bases in between. The CDR3 contains 12 residues. CDR1 and CDR2 from the germline V gene are SGDLS and YYNGEE. This CDR3 is CASSAEVGEQYF. DNA of the CDR3: TGTGCCAGCAGCGCGGAGGTGGGCGAGCAGTACTTC.

This clone was recorded only once. The chain couples TRBV28 to TRBJ1-1; tentative D call: TRBD1 (6 bases). Deletions cut 2 bases from V and 0 bases from J, with 10 bases between. This CDR3 region has 15 residues. CDR1 is MDHEN and CDR2 is SYDVKM in the germline V gene. The CDR3 sequence is CASSLGGGVNTEAFF. The CDR3 region has the DNA TGTGCCAGCAGTTTAGGAGGGGGGGTGAACACTGAAGCTTTCTTT.

This clone came up a few times. The V call is TRBV5-1, the J call TRBJ1-5; TRBD1 is a possible D gene (6 bases). Germline V lookup: CDR1 SGHRS, CDR2 YFSETQ. The CDR3 is 14 amino acids. Trimming removed 0 bases from V and 6 bases from J, with 10 bases in between. The CDR3 spells CASSLDRESQPQHF. As DNA, the CDR3 is TGCGCCAGCAGCTTGGACAGGGAGAGTCAGCCCCAGCATTTT.

This chain connects TRBV27 to TRBJ2-1; TRBD1 aligns across 7 bases. This CDR3 is built from 17 residues. Unmatched junction bases numbered 12, after V lost 0 bases and J lost 7 bases. The germline V gene encodes CDR1 MNHEY and CDR2 SMNVEV (reference sequence). CDR3 nucleotide sequence: TGTGCCAGCAGTTTATCGGTTAGGACAGGTGGATGGAATGAGCAGTTCTTC. It encodes CASSLSVRTGGWNEQFF.